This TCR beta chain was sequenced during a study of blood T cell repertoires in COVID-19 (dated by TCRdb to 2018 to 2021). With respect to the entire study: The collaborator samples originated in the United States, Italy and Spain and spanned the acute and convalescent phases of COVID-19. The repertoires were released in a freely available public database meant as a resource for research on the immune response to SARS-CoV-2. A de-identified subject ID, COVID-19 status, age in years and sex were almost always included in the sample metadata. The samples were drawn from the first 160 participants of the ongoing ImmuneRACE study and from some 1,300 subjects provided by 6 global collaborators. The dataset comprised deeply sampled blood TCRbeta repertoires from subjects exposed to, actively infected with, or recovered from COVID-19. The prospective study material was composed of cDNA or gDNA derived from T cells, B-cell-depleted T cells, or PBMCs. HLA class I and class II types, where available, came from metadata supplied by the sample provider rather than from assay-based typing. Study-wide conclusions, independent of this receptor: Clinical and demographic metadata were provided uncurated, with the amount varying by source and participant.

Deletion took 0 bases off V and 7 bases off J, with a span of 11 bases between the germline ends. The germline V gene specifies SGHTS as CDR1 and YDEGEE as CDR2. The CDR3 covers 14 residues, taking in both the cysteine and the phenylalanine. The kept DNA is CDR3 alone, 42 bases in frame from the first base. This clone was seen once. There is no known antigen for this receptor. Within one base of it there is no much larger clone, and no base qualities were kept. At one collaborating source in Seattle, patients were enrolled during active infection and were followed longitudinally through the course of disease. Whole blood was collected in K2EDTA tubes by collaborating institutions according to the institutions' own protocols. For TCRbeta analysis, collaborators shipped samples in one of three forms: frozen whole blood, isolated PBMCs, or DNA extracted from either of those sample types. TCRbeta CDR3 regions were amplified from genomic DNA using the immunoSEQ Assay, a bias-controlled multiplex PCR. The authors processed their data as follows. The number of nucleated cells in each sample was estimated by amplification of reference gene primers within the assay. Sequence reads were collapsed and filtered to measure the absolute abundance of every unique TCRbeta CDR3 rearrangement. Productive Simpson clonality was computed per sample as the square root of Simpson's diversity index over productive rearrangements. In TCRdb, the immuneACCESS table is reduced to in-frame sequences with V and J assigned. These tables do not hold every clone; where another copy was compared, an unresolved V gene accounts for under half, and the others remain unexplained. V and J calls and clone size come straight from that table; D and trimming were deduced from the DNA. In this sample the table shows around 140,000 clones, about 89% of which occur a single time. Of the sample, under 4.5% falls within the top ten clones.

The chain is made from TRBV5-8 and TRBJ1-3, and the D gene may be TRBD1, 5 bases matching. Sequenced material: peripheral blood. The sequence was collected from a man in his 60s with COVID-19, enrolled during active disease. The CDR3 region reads CASSLDATDNTIYF. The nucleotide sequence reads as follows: TGTGCCAGCAGCTTGGACGCGACAGACAACACCATATATTTT.